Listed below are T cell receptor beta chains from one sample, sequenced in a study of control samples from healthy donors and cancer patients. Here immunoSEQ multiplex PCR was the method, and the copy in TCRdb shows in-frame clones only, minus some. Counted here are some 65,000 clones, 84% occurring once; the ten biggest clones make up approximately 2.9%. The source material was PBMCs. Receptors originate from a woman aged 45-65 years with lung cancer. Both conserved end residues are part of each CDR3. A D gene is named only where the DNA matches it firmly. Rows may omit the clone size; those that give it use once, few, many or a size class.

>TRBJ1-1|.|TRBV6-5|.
CASSYDSSRWTEAFF
TGTGCCAGCAGTTACGACTCCTCAAGGTGGACTGAAGCTTTCTTT
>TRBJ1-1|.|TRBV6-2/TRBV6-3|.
CASSDGFMNTEAFF
TGTGCCAGCAGTGACGGCTTCATGAACACTGAAGCTTTCTTT
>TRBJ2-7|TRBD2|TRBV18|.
CASSPRGTSGGLTYEQYF
TGTGCCAGCTCACCGAGGGGGACTAGCGGGGGGCTGACCTACGAGCAGTACTTC
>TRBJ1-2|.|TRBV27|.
CASSPDVNYGYTF
TGTGCCAGCAGTCCGGACGTTAACTATGGCTACACCTTC
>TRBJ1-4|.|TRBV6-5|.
CASRLSASQGEKLFF
TGTGCCAGCAGGTTGTCAGCCTCACAGGGAGAAAAACTGTTTTTT
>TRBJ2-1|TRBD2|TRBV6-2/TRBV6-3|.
CASSYTRGGANEYEQFF
TGTGCCAGCAGTTACACGCGCGGGGGGGCGAACGAGTATGAGCAGTTCTTC
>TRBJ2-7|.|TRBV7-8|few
CASSLDVREQYF
TGTGCCAGCAGCTTAGATGTGCGCGAGCAGTACTTC
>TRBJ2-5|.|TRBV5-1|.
CASSSVSSGTTVRETQYF
TGCGCCAGCAGCTCCGTGAGCTCCGGGACAACCGTCCGAGAGACCCAGTACTTC
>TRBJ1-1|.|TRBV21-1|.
CASSKEPDCRGNTEAFF
TGTGCCAGCAGCAAAGAGCCCGATTGTCGGGGGAACACTGAAGCTTTCTTT
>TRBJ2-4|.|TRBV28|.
CASRGSSENIQYF
TGTGCCAGCAGAGGGTCTTCTGAAAACATTCAGTACTTC
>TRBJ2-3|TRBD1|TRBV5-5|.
CASSLVYGQGATDTQYF
TGTGCCAGCAGCTTGGTGTACGGACAGGGGGCAACAGATACGCAGTATTTT
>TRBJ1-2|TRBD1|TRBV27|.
CASSLRPGQGPRYGYTF
TGTGCCAGCAGTTTGCGCCCGGGACAGGGTCCCCGGTATGGCTACACCTTC
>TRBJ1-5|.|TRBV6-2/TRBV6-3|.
CASSYSTGDNQPQHF
TGTGCCAGCAGTTACTCGACCGGGGACAATCAGCCCCAGCATTTT
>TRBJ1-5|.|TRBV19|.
CASSMGGAASQPQHF
TGTGCCAGTAGTATGGGTGGCGCGGCCAGTCAGCCCCAGCATTTT
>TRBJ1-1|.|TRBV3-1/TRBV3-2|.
CASSHGGAGAEAFF
TGTGCCAGCAGCCATGGGGGGGCAGGGGCTGAAGCTTTCTTT
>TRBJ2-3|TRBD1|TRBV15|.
CATSWGQTDTDTQYF
TGTGCCACCAGCTGGGGACAGACGGACACAGATACGCAGTATTTT
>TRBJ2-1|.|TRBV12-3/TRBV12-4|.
CASRTTGNEQFF
TGTGCCAGCAGAACCACAGGGAATGAGCAGTTCTTC
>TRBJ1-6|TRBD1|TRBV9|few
CASSVGTGNNSPLHF
TGTGCCAGCAGCGTAGGGACAGGGAACAATTCACCCCTCCACTTT
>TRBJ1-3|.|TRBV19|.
CASSMAASGNTIYF
TGTGCCAGTAGTATGGCGGCTTCTGGAAACACCATATATTTT
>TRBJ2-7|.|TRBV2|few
CASSAGTYEQYF
TGTGCCAGCAGTGCCGGGACGTACGAGCAGTACTTC
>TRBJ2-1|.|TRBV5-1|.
CAGSSNNEQFF
TGCGCCGGCAGCTCCAACAATGAGCAGTTCTTC
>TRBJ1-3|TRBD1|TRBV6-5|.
CASSYGTGIAGNTIYF
TGTGCCAGCAGTTACGGGACAGGGATAGCTGGAAACACCATATATTTT
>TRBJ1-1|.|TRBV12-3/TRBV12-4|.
CASTYGGGTEAFF
TGTGCCAGCACCTACGGCGGGGGCACTGAAGCTTTCTTT
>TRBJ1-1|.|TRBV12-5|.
CASGLGGIWAEAFF
TGTGCTAGTGGTTTGGGGGGAATCTGGGCTGAAGCTTTCTTT
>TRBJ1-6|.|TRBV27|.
CASSFQGSSYNSPLHF
TGTGCCAGCAGTTTTCAGGGGTCCTCCTATAATTCACCCCTCCACTTT
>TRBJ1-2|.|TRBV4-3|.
CASSQEAATNYGYTF
TGCGCCAGCAGCCAAGAGGCAGCAACTAACTATGGCTACACCTTC
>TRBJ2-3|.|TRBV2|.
CASSGQGDTQYF
TGTGCCAGCAGTGGGCAGGGCGATACGCAGTATTTT
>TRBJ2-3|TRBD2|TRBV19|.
CASKRGASYTQYF
TGTGCCAGTAAGCGGGGGGCCTCCTATACGCAGTATTTT
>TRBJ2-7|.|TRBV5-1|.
CASSPTSHRASEQYF
TGCGCCAGCAGCCCCACCTCCCACAGGGCCTCGGAGCAGTACTTC
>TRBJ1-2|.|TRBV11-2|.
CASRGLNYGYTF
TGTGCCAGCAGAGGACTGAACTATGGCTACACCTTC
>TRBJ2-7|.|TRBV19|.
CASSISAQGYEQYF
TGTGCCAGTAGTATTTCAGCCCAGGGCTACGAGCAGTACTTC
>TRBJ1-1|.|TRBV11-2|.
CASSINGFRRTEAFF
TGTGCCAGCAGCATTAACGGGTTTCGGAGGACTGAAGCTTTCTTT
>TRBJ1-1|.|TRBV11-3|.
CASSPRTASTEAFF
TGTGCCAGCAGCCCAAGGACAGCCTCCACTGAAGCTTTCTTT
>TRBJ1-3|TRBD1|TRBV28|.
CASSRQGGTGNTIYF
TGTGCCAGCAGCCGACAGGGGGGAACTGGAAACACCATATATTTT
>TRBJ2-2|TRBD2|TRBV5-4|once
CASSPGLAGGDGELFF
TGTGCCAGCAGCCCGGGACTAGCGGGGGGGGACGGGGAGCTGTTTTTT
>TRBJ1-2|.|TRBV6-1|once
CASSLGRGGYGYTF
TGTGCCAGCAGTCTCGGCCGAGGGGGTTATGGCTACACCTTC
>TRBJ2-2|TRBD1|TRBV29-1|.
CSGDRGNTGELFF
TGCAGCGGGGACAGGGGGAACACCGGGGAGCTGTTTTTT
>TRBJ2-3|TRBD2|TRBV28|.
CASSLDGGTDTQYF
TGTGCCAGCAGTTTAGACGGGGGGACAGATACGCAGTATTTT
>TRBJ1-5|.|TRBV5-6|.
CASSLVDSNQPQHF
TGTGCCAGCAGCTTGGTAGATAGCAATCAGCCCCAGCATTTT
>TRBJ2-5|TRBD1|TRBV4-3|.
CASSQEDRGETQYF
TGCGCCAGCAGCCAAGAAGACAGGGGGGAGACCCAGTACTTC
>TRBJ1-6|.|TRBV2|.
CASRDSPGVSYNSPLHF
TGTGCCAGCAGGGACAGCCCCGGTGTCTCCTATAATTCACCCCTCCACTTT
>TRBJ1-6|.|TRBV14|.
CASSQDTAWNSPLHF
TGTGCCAGCAGCCAAGATACAGCTTGGAATTCACCCCTCCACTTT